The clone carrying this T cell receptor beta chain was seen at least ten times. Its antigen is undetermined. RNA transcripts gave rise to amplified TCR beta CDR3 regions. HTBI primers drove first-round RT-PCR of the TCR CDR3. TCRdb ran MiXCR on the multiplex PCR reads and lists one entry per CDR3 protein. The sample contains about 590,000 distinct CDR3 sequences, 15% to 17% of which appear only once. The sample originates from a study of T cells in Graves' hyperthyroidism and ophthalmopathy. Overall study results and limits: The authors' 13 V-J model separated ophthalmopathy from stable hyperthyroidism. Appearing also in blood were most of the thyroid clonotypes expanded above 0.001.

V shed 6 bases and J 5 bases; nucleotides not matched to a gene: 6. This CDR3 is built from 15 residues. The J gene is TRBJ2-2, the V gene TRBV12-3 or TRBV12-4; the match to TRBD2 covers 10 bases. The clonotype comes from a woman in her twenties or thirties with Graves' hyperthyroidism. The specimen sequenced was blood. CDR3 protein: CASRRLAGVTGELFF. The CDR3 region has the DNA TGTGCCAGCAGACGGCTAGCGGGAGTAACCGGGGAGCTGTTTTTT.